Following are 2 T cell receptor beta chains from one sample sequenced in a study of T cells in narcolepsy. Data came from immunoSEQ multiplex PCR; TCRdb stores just in-frame clones and leaves some out. The sample holds about 40,000 clones, approximately 88% seen once. Sequencing was done on a sample of CD45RA- memory CD4+ T cells from PBMCs. These receptors were taken from a human donor with narcolepsy.

This sequence joins TRBV18 and TRBJ2-2; D may be TRBD2 (6 bases). The germline V gene encodes CDR1 KGHSH and CDR2 LQKENI. CDR3 size: 15 residues. V was shortened by 6 bases and J by 3 bases, with 14 bases between the two germline ends. The CDR3 sequence: CASSRTSSDTGELFF. The CDR3 DNA reads TGTGCCAGCTCCCGCACTAGCTCGGACACCGGGGAGCTGTTTTTT.

The rearrangement uses TRBV5-1 and TRBJ2-1, with 8 bases that match TRBD2. Germline CDR1 and CDR2: SGHRS and YFSETQ. The CDR3 runs to 16 residues. With V trimmed by 0 bases and J by 8 bases, 10 bases remained unmatched. CDR3 loop: CASSLAEREWLDEQFF. CDR3 coding DNA: TGCGCCAGCAGCTTGGCCGAGCGGGAGTGGTTGGATGAGCAGTTCTTC.